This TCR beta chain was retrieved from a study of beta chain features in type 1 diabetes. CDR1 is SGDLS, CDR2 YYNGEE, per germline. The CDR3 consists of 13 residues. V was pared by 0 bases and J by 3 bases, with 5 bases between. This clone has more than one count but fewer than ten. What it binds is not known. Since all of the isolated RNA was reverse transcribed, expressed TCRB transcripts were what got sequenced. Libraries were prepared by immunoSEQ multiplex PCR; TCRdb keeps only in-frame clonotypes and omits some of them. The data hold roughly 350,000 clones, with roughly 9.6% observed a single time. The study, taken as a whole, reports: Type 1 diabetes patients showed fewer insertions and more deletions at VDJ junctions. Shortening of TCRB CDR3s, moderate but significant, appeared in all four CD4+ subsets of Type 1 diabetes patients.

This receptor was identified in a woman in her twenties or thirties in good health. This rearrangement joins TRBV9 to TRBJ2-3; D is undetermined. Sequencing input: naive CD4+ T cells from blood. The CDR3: CASSVGETDTQYF. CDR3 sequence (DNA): TGTGCCAGCAGCGTAGGCGAGACAGATACGCAGTATTTT. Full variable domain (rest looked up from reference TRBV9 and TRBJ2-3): DSGVTQTPKHLITATGQRVTLRCSPRSGDLSVYWYQQSLDQGLQFLIQYYNGEERAKGNILERFSAQQFPDLHSELNLSSLELGDSALYFCASSVGETDTQYFGPGTRLTVL.